This TCR beta chain was sequenced during a study of blood T cells in healthy people across ages. General observations from the study: Among long-lived donors, naive CD4+ cells were more numerous and diversity higher than in aged donors.

Germline V gene lookup returns CDR1 LGHNA and CDR2 YSLEER. This CDR3 has 14 amino acids. V shed 5 bases and J shed 6 bases, with 16 bases lying between them. Sample-barcoded 5' priming and a J-beta primer mix drove a second PCR of roughly 6 to 12 cycles. TCRdb reanalysed the 5' RACE reads using MiXCR and keeps one entry per CDR3 protein. The sample lists hundreds of thousands of distinct CDR3 sequences, around 25% seen once, with 9.4% in the top ten. Total RNA extraction produced at least 5 micrograms (per sample) for the study. With regard to this clonotype: The target antigen is unknown.

This same sample was also part of a study on T cells of mothers and their children. That source notes: In both related and unrelated pairs, TCR recombination output is shaped similarly by thymic selection. Related mother and child pairs showed slightly greater overlap (not significant) than unrelated pairs did.

Input material: blood. V gene TRBV4-3 combines with J gene TRBJ1-2; TRBD1 is a possible D gene (5 bases). This TCR came from a boy under 18 in good health. The CDR3 region has the DNA TGCGCCAGCAGCTCACGGGGCCCCTCGGATGGCTACACCTTC. Translating it yields CASSSRGPSDGYTF.